This T cell receptor beta chain comes out of a study of blood T cells in healthy people across ages. Study-level findings and limits: Without sorted subsets, naive and antigen-experienced compartments could not be conclusively compared.

This clonotype came up a few times. Its antigen is not known. Donors were systemically healthy Caucasian individuals from Russia aged 6 to 90 years. The study isolated at least 6.5 million PBMCs from each sample. J was trimmed by 0 bases and V by 2 bases; bases with no gene match: 4. The CDR3 loop spans 16 amino acids. Germline V gene data show CDR1 as SGHRS and CDR2 as YFSETQ. A second PCR, run for about 6 to 11 cycles, used a sample-barcoded 5' primer plus a J-beta primer mix. There were at least 2.5 million CDR3-containing paired-end reads obtained from each sample. TCRdb redid the calling of the 5' RACE reads with MiXCR, one entry per CDR3 protein. The table shows about 680,000 distinct CDR3 sequences, with 49% occurring only once.

This TCR came from a woman aged 55-75 years in good health. This chain joins TRBV5-1 and TRBJ2-1; 8 bases agree with TRBD1. Sequencing was done on a sample of blood. The CDR3 here is CASSLYTGGSYNEQFF. In DNA form, the CDR3 reads TGCGCCAGCAGCTTATACACAGGGGGCTCCTACAATGAGCAGTTCTTC. The full variable domain, its missing parts supplied by reference TRBV5-1 and TRBJ2-1, is KAGVTQTPRYLIKTRGQQVTLSCSPISGHRSVSWYQQTPGQGLQFLFEYFSETQRNKGNFPGRFSGRQFSNSRSEMNVSTLELGDSALYLCASSLYTGGSYNEQFFGPGTRLTVL.